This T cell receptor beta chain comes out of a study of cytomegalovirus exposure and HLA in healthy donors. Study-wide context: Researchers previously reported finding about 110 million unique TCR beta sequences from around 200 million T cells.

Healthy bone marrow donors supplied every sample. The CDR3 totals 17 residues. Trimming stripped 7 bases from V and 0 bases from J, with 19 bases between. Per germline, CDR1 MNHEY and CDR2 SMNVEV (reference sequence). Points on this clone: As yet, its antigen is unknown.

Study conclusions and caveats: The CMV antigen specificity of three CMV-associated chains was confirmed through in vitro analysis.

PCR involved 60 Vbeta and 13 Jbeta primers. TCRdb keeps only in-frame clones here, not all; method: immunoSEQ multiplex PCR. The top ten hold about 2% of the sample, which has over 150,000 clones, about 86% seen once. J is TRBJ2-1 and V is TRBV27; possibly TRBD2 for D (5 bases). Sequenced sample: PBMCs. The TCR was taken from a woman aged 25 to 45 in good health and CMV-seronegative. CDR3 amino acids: CASTTLLVGSSYNEQFF. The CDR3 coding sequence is TGTGCCAGCACCACGCTCCTGGTGGGGAGCTCCTACAATGAGCAGTTCTTC.